This is a list of T cell receptor beta chains from one sample in a study of T cell repertoires in cytomegalovirus infection. What these receptors recognize is not known. TCRdb reprocessed the reads with MiXCR, giving one entry per CDR3 protein. This sample carries about half a million distinct CDR3 sequences, roughly a third of them seen once, and the ten largest clones take about a sixth. Material: cultured PBMCs, obtained from culture after CMV antigen stimulation. All receptors come from a human donor in good health (CMV status not recorded). Some clones in this sample may be carry-over from other donors' samples. CDR3s include the opening cysteine and the closing phenylalanine or tryptophan. D genes are given only for firm matches. Clone size is shown for a subset of rows, as once, few, many or a class of expanded clone.

J gene: TRBJ1-1
clone size: .
D gene: .
V gene: TRBV19
CDR3 DNA: TGTGCCAGTAGGCCGCAGCCGAACACTGAAGCTTTCTTT
CDR3 protein: CASRPQPNTEAFF

J gene: TRBJ2-2
clone size: few
D gene: TRBD1
V gene: TRBV7-8
CDR3 DNA: TGTGCCAGCAGCGCGTCGGACAGGGGTGCCGGGGAGCTGTTTTTT
CDR3 protein: CASSASDRGAGELFF

J gene: TRBJ2-3
clone size: .
D gene: .
V gene: TRBV7-9
CDR3 DNA: TGTGCCAGCAGCTCGGGGAACGTAGATACGCAGTATTTT
CDR3 protein: CASSSGNVDTQYF

J gene: TRBJ1-1
clone size: .
D gene: .
V gene: TRBV5-6
CDR3 DNA: TGTGCCAGCAGCTTGATGGGCCCTGAAGCTTTCTTT
CDR3 protein: CASSLMGPEAFF

J gene: TRBJ1-5
clone size: .
D gene: TRBD1
V gene: TRBV12-3/TRBV12-4
CDR3 DNA: TGTGCCAGCAGTTTAGCTACCGGGACAGGGGGCAATCAGCCCCAGCATTTT
CDR3 protein: CASSLATGTGGNQPQHF

J gene: TRBJ2-2
clone size: .
D gene: TRBD2
V gene: TRBV4-1
CDR3 DNA: TGCGCCAGCAGCCAGAAATTGGGACTAGCGGGGGCTGGTCGAGGGGAGCTGTTTTTT
CDR3 protein: CASSQKLGLAGAGRGELFF

J gene: TRBJ2-1
clone size: .
D gene: TRBD2
V gene: TRBV4-1
CDR3 DNA: TGCGCCAGCAGCCAAGAAGGCAGCGGGGGGCCCAATGAGCAGTTCTTC
CDR3 protein: CASSQEGSGGPNEQFF

J gene: TRBJ2-4
clone size: .
D gene: .
V gene: TRBV12-3/TRBV12-4
CDR3 DNA: TGTGCCAGCAGCCCTGGGGGGGCCGGGGGAGTCAAAAACATTCAGTACTTC
CDR3 protein: CASSPGGAGGVKNIQYF

J gene: TRBJ1-3
clone size: .
D gene: .
V gene: TRBV6-8
CDR3 DNA: TGTGCCAGCAGAAAACAGGGCTCTGGAAACACCATATATTTT
CDR3 protein: CASRKQGSGNTIYF

J gene: TRBJ2-3
clone size: .
D gene: TRBD1
V gene: TRBV12-3/TRBV12-4
CDR3 DNA: TGTGCCAGCAGCGACGACAGGGTCACAGATACGCAGTATTTT
CDR3 protein: CASSDDRVTDTQYF

J gene: TRBJ2-2
clone size: .
D gene: TRBD2
V gene: TRBV5-1
CDR3 DNA: TGCGCCAGCAGCTTGCCTAGCGGGATATCCGGGGAGCTGTTTTTT
CDR3 protein: CASSLPSGISGELFF